This is a list of T cell receptor beta chains from one sample in a study of response to subunit inactivated influenza vaccine. Each CDR3 protein is one row after TCRdb ran MiXCR on the RT-PCR reads. The sample shows hundreds of thousands of distinct CDR3 sequences, roughly 20% of them seen only once. The sequences come from PBMCs from blood, collected around 5 days after vaccination. These receptors were obtained from a man aged 50-59 years who received an inactivated influenza vaccine. Both conserved end residues are trimmed from each CDR3.

TRBV5-1	TRBJ2-7	ASSPGPSSYEQY
TRBV7-9	TRBJ2-5	ASTQSGPPETQY
TRBV15	TRBJ2-5	ATSSPTFRDRKETQY
TRBV12-3/TRBV12-4	TRBJ1-3	ASSLSGTGNTIY
TRBV28	TRBJ2-7	ASTTSGSYEQY
TRBV30	TRBJ2-5	AWSVNGPGHY
TRBV27	TRBJ1-4	ASSRSATNEKLF
TRBV5-1	TRBJ2-7	ASSTGTVRTYEQY
TRBV18	TRBJ1-5	ASSPTDLSNQPQH
TRBV5-5	TRBJ1-1	ASSHRAGNTEAF
TRBV6-5	TRBJ2-1	ASSYSTALGGEQF
TRBV5-5	TRBJ2-1	ASSLGAGQPPRGQF
TRBV7-9	TRBJ2-6	ASSRSRGNSGANVLT
TRBV28	TRBJ1-5	ASSYGPQH
TRBV21-1	TRBJ1-4	ASSKARQHNEKLF
TRBV14	TRBJ1-6	ASSLRSGSNSPLH
TRBV20-1	TRBJ2-1	SARASASGSFNEQF
TRBV20-1	TRBJ2-1	SVLGQGPYNEQF
TRBV12-3/TRBV12-4	TRBJ2-7	ASGDRAPYEQY
TRBV5-1	TRBJ2-1	ASSPMLGGNEQF
TRBV5-5	TRBJ2-3	ASSLKSVSTDTQY
TRBV7-9	TRBJ2-7	ASSLVLTGSSYEQY
TRBV12-3/TRBV12-4	TRBJ2-2	ASSFWWGNTGELF
TRBV10-3	TRBJ2-2	AISESGTSGPNTGELF
TRBV29-1	TRBJ1-1	SAGRGGDAF
TRBV11-2	TRBJ2-3	ASSFLLTSGGPADTQY
TRBV5-6	TRBJ1-6	ASSLGNRRPPLH
TRBV25-1	TRBJ1-2	AAGTGQYGYT
TRBV4-2	TRBJ2-1	ASSPLLKISGSSYNEQF
TRBV14	TRBJ2-7	ASSQVANYEQY
TRBV12-3/TRBV12-4	TRBJ1-1	ASRQDSGHTEAF
TRBV10-3	TRBJ2-7	AISESGTGGEQY
TRBV10-2	TRBJ2-1	ASGRSSGRSYNEQF
TRBV7-7	TRBJ2-2	ASSPSDTGELF
TRBV7-7	TRBJ2-2	ASSLVQGATTGELF
TRBV20-1	TRBJ2-3	SAHGTYRGDTQY
TRBV20-1	TRBJ2-1	SARPGRHNEQF
TRBV29-1	TRBJ2-3	SVGRGGDTQY
TRBV29-1	TRBJ2-3	SVEPSGSDTQY
TRBV5-1	TRBJ2-5	ASRKLATEDQY
TRBV5-1	TRBJ2-1	ASNHRDYNEQF
TRBV12-3/TRBV12-4	TRBJ2-7	ASSYAGIDEQY
TRBV4-3	TRBJ2-2	ASSRDRAPAGELF
TRBV6-5	TRBJ1-1	ASSFMVGAEAF
TRBV5-6	TRBJ2-2	ASSYGTGNTGELF
TRBV7-2	TRBJ2-1	ASSHTRDNEQF
TRBV29-1	TRBJ2-5	SGTVLQETQY
TRBV10-3	TRBJ2-3	AISEKTGRGTDTQY
TRBV28	TRBJ2-3	ASTHLGSRTDTQY
TRBV11-2	TRBJ2-1	ASSLWTSGINEQF
TRBV12-3/TRBV12-4	TRBJ2-6	ASSPLGGANVLT
TRBV29-1	TRBJ2-5	SAGGYQETQY
TRBV10-3	TRBJ2-7	AISAGTAYEQY
TRBV20-1	TRBJ2-5	SASLPGGSQETQY